This T cell receptor beta chain was profiled in a study of Graves' ophthalmopathy and Graves' hyperthyroidism. Background on the study: Peripheral blood (taken before any treatment) was collected at initial diagnosis.

Germline V gene sequence: CDR1 SEHNR, CDR2 FQNEAQ (reference sequence). The CDR3 has 15 residues. V was shortened by 3 bases and J by 1 base, with 12 bases between the two germline ends. Certain patients, namely those with other autoimmune diseases, uncontrolled infections, pregnancy or lactation, were excluded. TCR beta CDR3 regions were amplified from RNA transcripts. Scientists carried out first-round RT-PCR using HTBI primers and then a second-round multiplex PCR. Each CDR3 protein is one row after TCRdb ran MiXCR on the multiplex PCR reads. The sample includes about 39,000 distinct CDR3 sequences, approximately 55% seen only once; the top ten take about 26%. With regard to this clonotype: The conserved final phenylalanine or tryptophan is absent from the CDR3, which likely points to a read error.

Input material: peripheral blood. The genes are TRBV7-9 and TRBJ1-1, with no clear D. The TCR originated in an adult woman with stable Graves' hyperthyroidism. For the CDR3, the DNA is TGTGCCAGCAGCTTGGAAGCAGCCACGAACACTGAAGCTTTCTCT. Translated: CASSLEAATNTEAFS.